A selection of T cell receptor beta chains follows, all from one sample in a study of T cell repertoires in cytomegalovirus infection. No cognate antigen is known for these TCRs. A single record per CDR3 protein comes from TCRdb applying MiXCR to the reads. Among about 280,000 distinct CDR3 sequences listed, less than 25% were seen once. The sample here was cultured PBMCs, taken from culture after CMV antigen stimulation. These receptors were obtained from a human donor in good health (CMV status not recorded). Some clones in this sample may be carry-over from other donors' samples. Each CDR3 is given with its conserved first and last residue. The order of the fields is J gene, V gene, clone size, CDR3 length, D gene, CDR3 DNA, CDR3 protein. A D gene is named only where the DNA matches it firmly. Clone size, where shown, is once, few, many, or a class for clones that have expanded.

TRBJ1-1,TRBV7-2,many,15,TRBD1,TGTGCCAGCAGCCCCTCCGGGACAGGGAACACTGAAGCTTTCTTT,CASSPSGTGNTEAFF
TRBJ1-2,TRBV5-1,.,14,TRBD1,TGCGCCAGCAGCCCGCAACAGGGGTTGGGTGGCTACACCTTC,CASSPQQGLGGYTF
TRBJ2-1,TRBV7-2,few,13,.,TGTGCCAGCAGCCTGCGTCGTGGGAATGAGCAGTTCTTC,CASSLRRGNEQFF
TRBJ2-3,TRBV7-2,many,16,.,TGTGCCAGCAGCTTGGGCGGGACCCTGGTCCCCCATACGCAGTATTTT,CASSLGGTLVPHTQYF
TRBJ2-5,TRBV7-6,many,18,TRBD2,TGTGCCAGCAGCCCAAGGCGGGCTACAGCGGGAGTGCCGGGGACCCAGTACTTC,CASSPRRATAGVPGTQYF
TRBJ2-1,TRBV11-2,.,15,.,TGTGCCAGCAGCGCTGTTGTTAAGGGGTACAATGAGCAGTTCTTC,CASSAVVKGYNEQFF
TRBJ1-3,TRBV6-5,many,15,.,TGTGCCAGCAGTTACTCTAGGCAGTCTGGAAACACCATATATTTT,CASSYSRQSGNTIYF
TRBJ2-1,TRBV4-2,few,17,.,TGTGCCAGCAGCCAAGGACTCGGCAGGAGCTCCTACAATGAGCAGTTCTTC,CASSQGLGRSSYNEQFF
TRBJ1-5,TRBV6-5,.,13,.,TGTGCCAGCGGCTATCGTAACAATCAGCCCCAGCATTTT,CASGYRNNQPQHF
TRBJ2-3,TRBV12-3/TRBV12-4,.,16,.,TGTGCCAGCAGCCCCTCCCCGGCAGGCGTGACAGATACGCAGTATTTT,CASSPSPAGVTDTQYF
TRBJ2-3,TRBV6-2/TRBV6-3,.,16,.,TGTGCCAGCAGAAAAATCGGGGCCTCGGGCACAGATACGCAGTATTTT,CASRKIGASGTDTQYF
TRBJ1-3,TRBV6-1,.,15,.,TGTGCCAGCAGAGAGTCGACATCTGCTGGAAACACCATATATTTT,CASRESTSAGNTIYF
TRBJ2-7,TRBV7-2,many,12,.,TGTGCCAGCAGCCCCTCAATCTACGAGCAGTACTTC,CASSPSIYEQYF
TRBJ1-1,TRBV7-2,many,15,TRBD1,TGTGCCAGCAGCTTAGCGGCAGGGGGGAACACTGAAGCTTTCTTT,CASSLAAGGNTEAFF
TRBJ2-3,TRBV9,.,15,.,TGTGCCAGCAGCGTAGAGGGGGGGAACACAGATACGCAGTATTTT,CASSVEGGNTDTQYF
TRBJ2-2,TRBV7-2,many,13,.,TGTGCCAGCAGCGGGGCATTGACCGGGGAGCTGTTTTTT,CASSGALTGELFF
TRBJ2-2,TRBV27,few,15,TRBD2,TGTGCCAGCAGTAGAGCGGGAGGGAGCACCGGGGAGCTGTTTTTT,CASSRAGGSTGELFF
TRBJ1-2,TRBV12-3/TRBV12-4,.,14,TRBD1,TGTGCCAGCATCAGGACAGGGGTAAACTATGGCTACACCTTC,CASIRTGVNYGYTF
TRBJ2-5,TRBV7-2,.,15,.,TGTGCCAGCAGCTTATTTTTGGGGGTTCAAGAGACCCAGTACTTC,CASSLFLGVQETQYF
TRBJ1-5,TRBV19,few,12,.,TGTGCCACCTCACGACAGAATCAGCCCCAGCATTTT,CATSRQNQPQHF
TRBJ2-3,TRBV12-3/TRBV12-4,many,15,.,TGTGCCAGCAGTCTGCTCCTAGTTAGCACAGATACGCAGTATTTT,CASSLLLVSTDTQYF
TRBJ1-2,TRBV7-2,many,15,.,TGTGCCAGCAGCTCAACGGACCGGGGTAACTATGGCTACACCTTC,CASSSTDRGNYGYTF
TRBJ1-2,TRBV4-1,few,14,TRBD1,TGCGCCAGCAGCCACGGACAGGCTAATTATGGCTACACCTTC,CASSHGQANYGYTF
TRBJ2-3,TRBV20-1,many,14,.,TGCAGTGCTAACAGTGGGGCTAGCACAGATACGCAGTATTTT,CSANSGASTDTQYF
TRBJ2-1,TRBV7-2,.,15,.,TGTGCCAGCAGGCAGGACTGGGGGCCCTACAATGAGCAGTTCTTC,CASRQDWGPYNEQFF
TRBJ2-7,TRBV7-2,many,15,TRBD2,TGTGCCAGCAGTCCCCCGGGACTAGCGGGACGGGGGCAGTACTTC,CASSPPGLAGRGQYF
TRBJ2-7,TRBV7-2,many,15,TRBD1,TGTGCCAGCAGCCCGGGGACAGGGGGCTACTACGAGCAGTACTTC,CASSPGTGGYYEQYF
TRBJ1-3,TRBV18,.,17,.,TGTGCCAGCTCACCACAGACAGGACTATTCTCTGGAAACACCATATATTTT,CASSPQTGLFSGNTIYF
TRBJ2-1,TRBV9,.,15,TRBD1,TGTGCCAGCAGCGTAGCGGGACAGGGCCCATATGAGCAGTTCTTC,CASSVAGQGPYEQFF
TRBJ2-7,TRBV19,.,14,.,TGTGCCAGTAGTAGCGTCAGGAAGGAATACGAGCAGTACTTC,CASSSVRKEYEQYF
TRBJ1-6,TRBV7-2,many,13,.,TGTGCCAGCAGCCCAAATGCGATTTCACCCCTCCACTTT,CASSPNAISPLHF
TRBJ1-2,TRBV6-2/TRBV6-3,.,14,.,TGTGCCAGCAGACGCGAGGGGCTGGGCTATGGCTACACCTTC,CASRREGLGYGYTF
TRBJ1-2,TRBV12-5,.,16,TRBD1,TGTGCTAGTGGTTTGCCCCGGGGACAGATGCTCTATGGCTACACCTTC,CASGLPRGQMLYGYTF
TRBJ2-1,TRBV5-4,few,15,.,TGTGCCAGCAGCTTACGGCAGGGCAATCTCAATGAGCAGTTCTTC,CASSLRQGNLNEQFF
TRBJ2-2,TRBV25-1,many,14,TRBD1,TGTGCCAGCAGGGACAGGGGCCCCACCGGGGAGCTGTTTTTT,CASRDRGPTGELFF
TRBJ1-3,TRBV2,few,15,.,TGTGCCAGCAGTCCCCAGGGACCCTCTGGAAACACCATATATTTT,CASSPQGPSGNTIYF
TRBJ2-5,TRBV7-2,many,14,TRBD1,TGTGCCAGCAGCTTTGATAGGGGGCTGGAGACCCAGTACTTC,CASSFDRGLETQYF
TRBJ2-5,TRBV6-2/TRBV6-3,.,14,.,TGTGCCAGCGTGCAGGGGACTCTCCAAGAGACCCAGTACTTC,CASVQGTLQETQYF
TRBJ1-2,TRBV19,.,12,.,TGTGCCAGTAAGAAGACGGAGTATGGCTACACCTTC,CASKKTEYGYTF
TRBJ2-5,TRBV15,.,12,.,TGTGCCACCAGCAGAGATCGGGAGACCCAGTACTTC,CATSRDRETQYF
TRBJ2-7,TRBV6-8,.,14,.,TGTGCCAGCCTTTCTCATCCCCCGTCCTACGAGCAGTACTTC,CASLSHPPSYEQYF
TRBJ2-3,TRBV7-8,many,16,TRBD2,TGTGCCAGCAGCTTAGGCTTGGCGGGAGACGCAGATACGCAGTATTTT,CASSLGLAGDADTQYF
TRBJ2-7,TRBV7-9,few,15,TRBD1,TGTGCCAGCAGCCCCTCCGGGACAGGGTTTGACGAGCAGTACTTC,CASSPSGTGFDEQYF
TRBJ1-2,TRBV5-1,.,18,TRBD1,TGCGCCAGCAGCCCACGAACCGGGACAGTCTTTGTGGACTATGGCTACACCTTC,CASSPRTGTVFVDYGYTF
TRBJ2-1,TRBV10-3,many,14,TRBD1,TGTGCCATCAGGCCGGGACAGGGTAGTGATGAGCAGTTCTTC,CAIRPGQGSDEQFF
TRBJ1-5,TRBV7-2,many,16,.,TGTGCCAGCAGCTTAGTCGCGACAGATAGCAATCAGCCCCAGCATTTT,CASSLVATDSNQPQHF